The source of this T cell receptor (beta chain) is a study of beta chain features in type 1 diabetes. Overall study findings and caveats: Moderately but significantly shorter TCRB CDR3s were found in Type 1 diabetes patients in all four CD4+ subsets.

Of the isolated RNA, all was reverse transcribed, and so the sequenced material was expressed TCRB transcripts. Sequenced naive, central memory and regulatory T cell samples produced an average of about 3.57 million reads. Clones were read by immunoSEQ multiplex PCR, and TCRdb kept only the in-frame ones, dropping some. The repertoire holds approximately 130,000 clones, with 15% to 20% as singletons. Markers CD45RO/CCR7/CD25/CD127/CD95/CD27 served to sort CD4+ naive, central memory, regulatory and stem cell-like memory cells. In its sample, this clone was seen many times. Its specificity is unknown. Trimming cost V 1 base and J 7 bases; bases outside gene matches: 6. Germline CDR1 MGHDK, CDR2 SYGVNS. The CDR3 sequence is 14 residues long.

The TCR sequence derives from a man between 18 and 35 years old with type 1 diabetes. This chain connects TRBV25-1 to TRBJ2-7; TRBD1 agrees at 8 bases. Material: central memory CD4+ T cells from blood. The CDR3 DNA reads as TGTGCCAGCAGTGAATGGACAGGGTCGCGGGAGCAGTACTTC. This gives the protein CASSEWTGSREQYF.